This T cell receptor (beta chain) was sequenced for a study of OX40 agonist ivuxolimab in advanced cancers. The table came from immunoSEQ multiplex PCR; TCRdb's copy has only in-frame clones and leaves some out. The sample has 65,000 to 70,000 clones, 82% seen once. Trimming cost V 0 bases and J 1 base, with 11 bases left between them. The CDR3 has 15 amino acids. The chain couples TRBV5-3 to TRBJ2-7; the D is unclear. TRBV5-3 is identified as an open reading frame with a role that is uncertain. Sequencing used CD4+ or CD8+ T cells sorted from blood, obtained in a trial of the OX40 agonist ivuxolimab. The TCR was taken from an adult with an advanced solid tumor such as melanoma, head and neck, liver or kidney cancer. DNA of the CDR3: TGTGCCAGAAGCTTGGACGGCGCCAGATCCTACGAGCAGTACTTC. Encoded protein: CARSLDGARSYEQYF.